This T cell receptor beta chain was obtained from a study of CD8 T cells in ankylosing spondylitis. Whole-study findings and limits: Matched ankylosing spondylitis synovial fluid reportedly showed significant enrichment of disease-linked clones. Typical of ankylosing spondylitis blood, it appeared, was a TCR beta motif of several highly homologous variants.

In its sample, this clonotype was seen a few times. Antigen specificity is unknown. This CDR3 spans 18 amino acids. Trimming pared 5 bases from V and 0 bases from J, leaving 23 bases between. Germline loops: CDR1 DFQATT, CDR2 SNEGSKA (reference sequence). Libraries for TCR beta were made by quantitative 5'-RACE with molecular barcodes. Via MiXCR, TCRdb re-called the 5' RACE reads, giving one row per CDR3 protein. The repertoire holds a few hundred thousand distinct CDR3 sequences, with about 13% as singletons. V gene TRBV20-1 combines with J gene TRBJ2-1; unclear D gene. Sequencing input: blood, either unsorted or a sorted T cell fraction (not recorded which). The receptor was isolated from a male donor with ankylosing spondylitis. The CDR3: CSARKPLLATSSYNEQFF. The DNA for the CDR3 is TGCAGTGCTCGAAAACCCCTACTGGCGACCAGCTCCTACAATGAGCAGTTCTTC.